This is a list of T cell receptor beta chains from one sample in a study of cytomegalovirus exposure and HLA in healthy donors. Generated by immunoSEQ multiplex PCR, the TCRdb table keeps only in-frame clones and is missing some. The table lists about 140,000 clones, roughly three quarters of them singletons. The specimen was PBMCs. These receptors were taken from a man aged 30 to 39 in good health and CMV-seronegative. The CDR3 runs from the conserved cysteine through the conserved F or W. Each record gives: CDR3 length, V gene, D gene, clone size, J gene, CDR3 DNA, CDR3 protein. A D gene is named only where the DNA matches it firmly. Size tells how often a clone was seen (once, few, many) or the class of an expanded clone, and some rows leave it out.

14	TRBV11-3	TRBD2	few	TRBJ2-3	TGTGCCAGCAGCTTAACTAGCGGACCCAATACGCAGTATTTT	CASSLTSGPNTQYF
14	TRBV19	TRBD2	.	TRBJ2-7	TGTGCCAGTAGTACCCCCGGACTAGGTAACGAGCAGTACTTC	CASSTPGLGNEQYF
15	TRBV27	.	.	TRBJ2-3	TGTGCCAGCAGTTTTACAGGGAGAGAAACAGATACGCAGTATTTT	CASSFTGRETDTQYF
15	TRBV9	TRBD2	.	TRBJ2-7	TGTGCCAGCAGCGTAGGCGCTAGCGGGAGAAACGAGCAGTACTTC	CASSVGASGRNEQYF
15	TRBV27	TRBD2	.	TRBJ2-7	TGTGCCAGCAAGATGAGCGGGAGTTTCCCCTACGAGCAGTACTTC	CASKMSGSFPYEQYF
15	TRBV27	TRBD2	.	TRBJ2-3	TGTGCCAGCAGTTTACTAGCGGGAGCGAGGGGAGCGCAGTATTTT	CASSLLAGARGAQYF
15	TRBV2	TRBD2	.	TRBJ2-7	TGTGCCTCCGACCCAAAGTCGGGGGGACGTGCCGAGCAGTACTTC	CASDPKSGGRAEQYF
18	TRBV2	TRBD1	.	TRBJ1-1	TGTGCCAGCAGTGAAGTCGGGACAGGGTCATCGAAACACACTGAAGCTTTCTTT	CASSEVGTGSSKHTEAFF
14	TRBV18	TRBD2	once	TRBJ2-5	TGTGCCAGCTCACCACCCGGCGGGGGAGAGACCCAGTACTTC	CASSPPGGGETQYF
14	TRBV28	TRBD1	.	TRBJ1-4	TGTGCCACCGTCACGGGACAGTCTAATGAAAAACTGTTTTTT	CATVTGQSNEKLFF
14	TRBV11-3	TRBD1	.	TRBJ2-1	TGTGCCAGCAGCACATACAGGGGAAACAATGAGCAGTTCTTC	CASSTYRGNNEQFF
16	TRBV19	.	few	TRBJ2-3	TGTGCCAGTAGTATAGCCCTGGGGCGGAGCACAGATACGCAGTATTTT	CASSIALGRSTDTQYF
17	TRBV2	TRBD2	.	TRBJ2-3	TGTGCCAGCAGTGAAAATCCACTAGCGGGAAGTACAGATACGCAGTATTTT	CASSENPLAGSTDTQYF
14	TRBV15	.	few	TRBJ1-5	TGTGCCACCAGCAGAGGGACAAGCAATCAGCCCCAGCATTTT	CATSRGTSNQPQHF
14	TRBV18	.	.	TRBJ2-2	TGTGCCAGCTCACCACTCCATCGGACCGGGGAGCTGTTTTTT	CASSPLHRTGELFF
14	TRBV19	.	.	TRBJ2-7	TGTGCCAGTAGTATTGGCAGGCGCTCCTACGAGCAGTACTTC	CASSIGRRSYEQYF
12	TRBV2	TRBD2	.	TRBJ2-7	TGTGCCAGCGGGGCTAGCGGGATAGCTCGGTACTTC	CASGASGIARYF
15	TRBV6-1	.	.	TRBJ1-1	TGTGCCAGCAGTGAAGGGACAGCCGGGAACACTGAAGCTTTCTTT	CASSEGTAGNTEAFF
17	TRBV25-1	.	few	TRBJ1-5	TGTGCCAGCAGTGAATTGATCTCCCAGGGGAGCAATCAGCCCCAGCATTTT	CASSELISQGSNQPQHF
15	TRBV6-1	TRBD1	.	TRBJ1-5	TGTGCCAGCAGTGTCCGGGACAGGGGGGGTGAGGCCCAGCATTTT	CASSVRDRGGEAQHF
14	TRBV11-2	TRBD1	.	TRBJ2-1	TGTGCCAGCAGCTTGGGACAGGGTTTCAATGAGCAGTTCTTC	CASSLGQGFNEQFF
14	TRBV5-4	TRBD1	.	TRBJ2-7	TGTGCCAGCAGCGACCTCGGACAGGGCTACGAGCAGTACTTC	CASSDLGQGYEQYF
12	TRBV7-2	TRBD2	.	TRBJ2-7	TGTGCCAGCAGCTTCGGACTAGCAGAGCAGTACTTC	CASSFGLAEQYF